The 10 T cell receptor beta chains below all came from one sample that was sequenced in a study of OX40 agonist ivuxolimab in advanced cancers. The method was immunoSEQ multiplex PCR; TCRdb's version includes in-frame clones alone and lacks a portion of them. Of roughly 64,000 clones listed, approximately 78% were seen once; the top ten hold about 5%. The material sequenced was CD4+ or CD8+ T cells sorted from blood, taken in a trial of the OX40 agonist ivuxolimab. Receptor source: an adult with an advanced solid tumor such as melanoma, head and neck, liver or kidney cancer.

The sample holds a few counts of this clone. J is TRBJ1-5 and V is TRBV6-1; possible D gene TRBD1, 5 bases. Germline V lookup: CDR1 MNHNS, CDR2 SASEGT. The V gene lost 1 base and the J gene lost 1 base, with 8 bases spanning the gap. The CDR3 is 15 amino acids. This chain's CDR3 is CASSEVGGSNQPQHF. Here the CDR3 DNA reads TGTGCCAGCAGTGAAGTTGGGGGGAGCAATCAGCCCCAGCATTTT.

This clone has a handful of counts. The chain carries TRBV5-4 and TRBJ1-6, with D perhaps matching TRBD1 (6 bases). Trimming removed 5 bases from V and 8 bases from J, with 23 bases in between. Germline V lookup: CDR1 SGHNT, CDR2 YYREEE (reference sequence). This CDR3 is 17 amino acids long. CDR3 in DNA: TGTGCCAGCAGTTCTAATACAGGGACGGGTTTAGATTCACCCCTCCACTTT. Translating gives CASSSNTGTGLDSPLHF. The complete variable domain, with remaining parts taken from reference TRBV5-4 and TRBJ1-6, reads ETGVTQSPTHLIKTRGQQVTLRCSSQSGHNTVSWYQQALGQGPQFIFQYYREEENGRGNFPPRFSGLQFPNYSSELNVNALELDDSALYLCASSSNTGTGLDSPLHFGNGTRLTVT.

This clone was counted a few times. The chain couples TRBV2 to TRBJ1-1, with a possible D match to TRBD1 (6 bases). Trimming left V 4 bases short and J 4 bases short, with 13 bases between. This CDR3 contains 14 residues. Germline V gene data show CDR1 as SNHLY and CDR2 as FYNNEI. The chain's CDR3 is CASSVQGSPTEAFF. In nucleotides, the CDR3 is TGTGCCAGCAGTGTACAGGGAAGTCCCACTGAAGCTTTCTTT.

V usage is TRBV7-2 and J usage is TRBJ1-1; D is unresolved. The CDR3 consists of 13 residues. V dropped 3 bases and J dropped 2 bases, with 7 bases sitting between them. From germline, CDR1 is SGHTA and CDR2 FQGNSA. In DNA, the CDR3 is TGTGCCAGCAGCTTCTTTAGCAACACTGAAGCTTTCTTT. Protein: CASSFFSNTEAFF.

The rearrangement links TRBV10-3 to TRBJ1-2; 10 bases line up with TRBD1. Germline values: CDR1 ENHRY, CDR2 SYGVKD. This CDR3 has 17 residues. V trimming: 10 bases; J trimming: 2 bases; junction bases outside the gene matches: 16. The CDR3 nucleotides read TGTGCCACCGGAGGATCCGGGACAGGGGCTACAAACTATGGCTACACCTTC. It codes for CATGGSGTGATNYGYTF.

This chain uses TRBV18 with TRBJ1-3; tentative D call: TRBD1 (5 bases). Per the germline V gene, CDR1 is KGHSH and CDR2 is LQKENI. V shed 1 base and J shed 0 bases, with 10 bases lying between them. The CDR3 is made up of 16 amino acids. The CDR3 coding sequence is TGTGCCAGCTCACCACTTCGGAGGGGCTCTGGAAACACCATATATTTT. Translating gives CASSPLRRGSGNTIYF.

The chain joins TRBV19 to TRBJ1-1; no reliable D call. CDR3 length equals 13 residues. The germline gives CDR1 LNHDA, CDR2 SQIVND (reference sequence). Deletions cut 5 bases from V and 1 base from J, with 8 bases between. The CDR3 coding sequence is TGTGCCAGTAGTCAGGTGGCGAACACTGAAGCTTTCTTT. This encodes CASSQVANTEAFF. The full variable domain, its missing parts supplied by reference TRBV19 and TRBJ1-1, is DGGITQSPKYLFRKEGQNVTLSCEQNLNHDAMYWYRQDPGQGLRLIYYSQIVNDFQKGDIAEGYSVSREKKESFPLTVTSAQKNPTAFYLCASSQVANTEAFFGQGTRLTVV.

The chain combines TRBV27 with TRBJ2-3, with a tentative D call TRBD2 (5 bases). CDR1 is MNHEY and CDR2 is SMNVEV in the germline V gene (reference sequence). The length of the CDR3 is 12 residues. V lost 8 bases to trimming and J lost 4 bases, with 10 bases between them. The CDR3 DNA reads TGTGCCAGCCGGGGAAGTGCAGATACGCAGTATTTT. Residues: CASRGSADTQYF.

This chain connects TRBV27 to TRBJ1-2; TRBD1 matches at 7 bases. The CDR3 contains 14 residues. The V segment lost 5 bases and the J segment 6 bases; nucleotides outside the gene matches: 9. Germline V gene data show CDR1 as MNHEY and CDR2 as SMNVEV (reference sequence). The CDR3 loop reads CASSGVTGLDGYTF. DNA of the CDR3: TGTGCCAGCAGTGGGGTGACAGGGTTGGATGGCTACACCTTC.

The V gene is TRBV6-4, the J gene TRBJ1-1; D is undetermined. This CDR3 spans 15 amino acids. The V and J ends lost 11 bases and 3 bases respectively, with 22 bases between them. CDR1 and CDR2 (germline): MRHNA, SNTAGT. CDR3 sequence: CAGPSVRQCDTEAFF. The CDR3 coding sequence is TGTGCCGGCCCCTCGGTACGGCAGTGCGACACTGAAGCTTTCTTT.